The 3 T cell receptor beta chains below all came from one sample that was sequenced in a study of shared clonotypes between healthy human individuals. Using immunoSEQ multiplex PCR, the repertoire was profiled, and TCRdb retains in-frame clones only, with some absent. The table includes approximately 620,000 clones, roughly 97% detected once. Sequencing was carried out using naive CD4+ T cells sorted from blood. The subset denotes: CD45RA+ positively selected. The source of these receptors is a woman aged 30 to 39 in good health.

This chain joins TRBV7-9 and TRBJ2-7; a weak D match, TRBD1 (5 bases). This CDR3 has 12 amino acids. V was pared by 5 bases and J by 6 bases, with 11 bases between. Germline V gene lookup returns CDR1 SEHNR and CDR2 FQNEAQ (reference sequence). DNA for the CDR3: TGTGCCAGCAGCCTAGGGGAACGCGAGCAGTACTTC. Translated: CASSLGEREQYF.

This clone was picked up one time. This rearrangement joins TRBV20-1 to TRBJ2-7; D gene uncertain. The CDR3 is made up of 10 amino acids. Germline-derived CDR1 and CDR2 are DFQATT and SNEGSKA (reference sequence). Trimming took 7 bases from V and 3 from J, leaving 7 bases between them. The CDR3 here is CSVPDYEQYF. The CDR3 nucleotides read TGCAGTGTCCCGGACTACGAGCAGTACTTC.

As regards this clone: The junction shows a germline mismatch at one end, possibly a read error. Other DNA sequences within the sample encode an identical CDR3. The chain recombines TRBV4-1 with TRBJ2-5; 10 bases align to TRBD2. Looked up from germline, CDR1 is MGHRA and CDR2 is YSYEKL. The CDR3 loop spans 16 amino acids. In nucleotides, the CDR3 is TGCGCCAGCAGCCAAACTAGCGGGATAGGGGGGGAGACCCAATACTTC. This gives the protein CASSQTSGIGGETQYF.